These 4 T cell receptor beta chains were sequenced from one sample in a study of cytomegalovirus exposure and HLA in healthy donors. The PCR used 60 Vbeta and 13 Jbeta primers. The assay was immunoSEQ multiplex PCR, and TCRdb's table has in-frame clones only and misses some. Of some 150,000 clones in the sample, around 75% were seen once. Source material: PBMCs. The receptors derive from a woman in her twenties or thirties in good health and CMV-seronegative.

This clone occurred once. This chain uses TRBV4-1 with TRBJ1-6; D is ambiguous. V gave up 1 base and J gave up 0 bases, with 7 bases separating them. The CDR3 consists of 16 residues. Germline CDR1 is MGHRA and CDR2 is YSYEKL. The DNA for the CDR3 is TGCGCCAGCAGCCAAGTTCCCTTCTCCTATAATTCACCCCTCCACTTT. It is translated as CASSQVPFSYNSPLHF.

The gene calls are TRBV28 and TRBJ2-5, with 8 bases identical to TRBD1. Near its end, the DNA agrees better with TRBJ2-7, so the J call may be wrong. CDR1 and CDR2 from the germline V gene are MDHEN and SYDVKM. CDR3 length: 14 amino acids. The DNA of the CDR3 is TGTGCCAGCAGTTTATGGGACAGGGTCAACGAGCAGTACTTC. Its protein is CASSLWDRVNEQYF.

CDR3 sequence reads: CASNLDRVNQPQHF. The DNA of the CDR3 is TGTGCCAGCAACCTAGACAGGGTCAATCAGCCCCAGCATTTT. V and J are TRBV28 and TRBJ1-5; 7 nucleotides match TRBD1. Looked up from germline, CDR1 is MDHEN and CDR2 is SYDVKM. The CDR3 loop spans 14 amino acids. V lost 7 bases, J lost 3 bases, and 6 bases stayed unmatched.

The genes are TRBV25-1 and TRBJ2-5, with a possible D match to TRBD1 (6 bases). The CDR3 totals 13 residues. The germline V and J ends were trimmed by 4 bases and 5 bases, with 11 bases remaining between them. CDR1 and CDR2 (germline): MGHDK, SYGVNS. The CDR3 DNA reads TGTGCCAGCAGTGGCAGGGGTTGGGAGACCCAGTACTTC. Protein sequence: CASSGRGWETQYF.